The 11 T cell receptor beta chains below were found in one sample sequenced in a study of beta chain features in type 1 diabetes. Findings of the study overall: Within each of all four CD4+ subsets, Type 1 diabetes patients had TCRB CDR3s that were moderately but significantly shorter.

No antigen has been assigned to these receptors. Reverse transcription of all isolated RNA meant that expressed TCRB transcripts were sequenced. TCRdb's table, derived via immunoSEQ multiplex PCR, lists solely in-frame clones and lacks some. The sample has 600,000 to 750,000 clones, around 11% seen once. Sample: naive CD4+ T cells from blood. Receptors originate from a man aged 25-45 years with type 1 diabetes.

The rearrangement uses TRBV6-6 and TRBJ1-5; no reliable D call. The germline V gene encodes CDR1 MNHNY and CDR2 SVGAGI (reference sequence). This CDR3 is 14 amino acids long. Trimming took 0 bases from V and 7 from J, leaving 10 bases between them. The CDR3: CASSYSSGWQPQHF. The CDR3 DNA reads TGTGCCAGCAGTTACTCGTCGGGTTGGCAGCCCCAGCATTTT.

This clone has more than one count but fewer than ten. The chain joins TRBV5-1 to TRBJ2-3, with 7 nucleotides matching TRBD1. Trimming removed 2 bases from V and 2 bases from J; junction bases left unmatched: 2. This CDR3 is 14 amino acids long. In germline, CDR1 is SGHRS, CDR2 YFSETQ. The CDR3 is CASSFDRDTDTQYF. CDR3 in DNA: TGCGCCAGCAGCTTTGACAGGGACACAGATACGCAGTATTTT. Full variable domain (outside the CDR3, taken from reference TRBV5-1 and TRBJ2-3): KAGVTQTPRYLIKTRGQQVTLSCSPISGHRSVSWYQQTPGQGLQFLFEYFSETQRNKGNFPGRFSGRQFSNSRSEMNVSTLELGDSALYLCASSFDRDTDTQYFGPGTRLTVL.

With respect to this clone: Relative to the germline gene, one junction end is altered; a read error may explain this. V usage is TRBV29-1 and J usage is TRBJ1-1; D gene uncertain. Germline CDR1 SQVTM, CDR2 ANQGSEA. The CDR3 contains 11 residues. CDR3 DNA sequence: TGCAGCGCCACCATGAACACTGAAGCTCTCTTT. This translates into CSATMNTEALF. Full variable domain (outside the CDR3, taken from reference TRBV29-1 and TRBJ1-1): SAVISQKPSRDICQRGTSLTIQCQVDSQVTMMFWYRQQPGQSLTLIATANQGSEATYESGFVIDKFPISRPNLTFSTLTVSNMSPEDSSIYLCSATMNTEALFGQGTRLTVV.

This clone was seen more than once but under ten times. DNA of the CDR3: TGTGCCAGCAGCACAAGGAGGGAACAGGGATTTGGCTACACCTTC. It is translated as CASSTRREQGFGYTF. The rearrangement joins TRBV9 to TRBJ1-2, with D maybe TRBD1 (6 bases). The germline V gene encodes CDR1 SGDLS and CDR2 YYNGEE. This CDR3 spans 15 amino acids. The ends were cut back, 4 bases at V and 7 bases at J, with 20 bases in the middle. Looking up the rest from reference TRBV9 and TRBJ1-2 gives the full variable domain: DSGVTQTPKHLITATGQRVTLRCSPRSGDLSVYWYQQSLDQGLQFLIQYYNGEERAKGNILERFSAQQFPDLHSELNLSSLELGDSALYFCASSTRREQGFGYTFGSGTRLTVV.

This clone was recorded a few times. This sequence joins TRBV25-1 and TRBJ1-2; 7 bases fit TRBD1. The CDR3 spans 14 residues. Germline assignment: CDR1 MGHDK and CDR2 SYGVNS. The V and J ends lost 5 bases and 6 bases, in that order; junction bases with no gene match: 9. The CDR3 protein is CASSPSPRGNGYTF. The CDR3 DNA is TGTGCCAGCAGTCCTTCCCCCAGGGGGAATGGCTACACCTTC.

The chain carries TRBV5-1 and TRBJ2-7; D is uncertain. Per germline, CDR1 SGHRS and CDR2 YFSETQ. Trimming cost V 0 bases and J 2 bases, with 9 bases left between them. The CDR3 contains 14 residues. This CDR3 reads CASSLEGGAYEQYF. CDR3 nucleotides: TGCGCCAGCAGCTTGGAGGGCGGAGCCTACGAGCAGTACTTC.

The chain couples TRBV29-1 to TRBJ2-3, with D tentatively TRBD1 (5 bases). Germline V gives CDR1 SQVTM, CDR2 ANQGSEA. The CDR3 contains 12 residues. V was shortened by 7 bases and J by 5 bases, with 13 bases between the two germline ends. DNA of the CDR3: TGCAGCGGAACCAGGGCTGGAGATACGCAGTATTTT. Its protein product is CSGTRAGDTQYF.

Concerning this clone itself: The sample contains more than one DNA sequence encoding this CDR3. V is TRBV5-1 and J is TRBJ2-3; 12 bases align to TRBD2. The CDR3 is made up of 15 amino acids. V was pared by 4 bases and J by 2 bases, with 2 bases of the junction left unmatched. Germline CDR1 and CDR2: SGHRS and YFSETQ. The CDR3: CASSGLAGSTDTQYF. DNA of the CDR3: TGCGCCAGCAGCGGACTAGCGGGGTCCACAGATACGCAGTATTTT.

The J gene is TRBJ2-7, the V gene TRBV10-3; 11 nucleotides line up with TRBD1. J lost 5 bases, V lost 7 bases, and 4 bases had no gene match. CDR3 length: 13 amino acids. CDR1 is ENHRY, CDR2 SYGVKD, per germline. CDR3 bases: TGTGCCATCATTAGGACAGGGGGCGACGAGCAGTACTTC. Translating gives CAIIRTGGDEQYF.

Many counts were recorded for this clone. The chain uses TRBV10-3 and TRBJ2-7, with 7 bases matching TRBD2. Looked up from germline, CDR1 is ENHRY and CDR2 is SYGVKD. The junction had 6 bases not matched to a gene; V was cut back by 8 bases and J by 5 bases. CDR3 length: 12 residues. CDR3 amino acids: CAIGRDYHEQYF. CDR3 nucleotides: TGTGCCATCGGCCGGGACTACCACGAGCAGTACTTC.

The table lists this clone with a few counts. CDR3 DNA sequence: TGTGCCAGCACCCAGGGAGGGGGCGGGCGAGAGACCCAGTACTTC. Residues: CASTQGGGGRETQYF. The chain has TRBV6-6 and TRBJ2-5; D is possibly TRBD1 or TRBD2 (7 bases each). V dropped 7 bases and J dropped 4 bases, with 19 bases sitting between them. Looked up from germline, CDR1 is MNHNY and CDR2 is SVGAGI (reference sequence). The CDR3 is 15 residues long.